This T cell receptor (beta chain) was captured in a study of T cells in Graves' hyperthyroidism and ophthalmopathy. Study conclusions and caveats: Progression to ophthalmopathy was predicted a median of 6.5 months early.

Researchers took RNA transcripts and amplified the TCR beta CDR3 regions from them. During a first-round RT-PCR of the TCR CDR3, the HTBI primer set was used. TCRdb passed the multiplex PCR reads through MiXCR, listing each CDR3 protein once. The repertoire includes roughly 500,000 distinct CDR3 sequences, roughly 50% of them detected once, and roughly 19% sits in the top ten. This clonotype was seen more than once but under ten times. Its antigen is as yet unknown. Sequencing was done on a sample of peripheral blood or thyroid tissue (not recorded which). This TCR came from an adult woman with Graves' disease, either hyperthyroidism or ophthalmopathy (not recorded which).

The CDR3 DNA is TGTGCCATCAGTGAGGAGGGGATGATTCAATATAATTCACCCCTCCACTTT. It is translated as CAISEEGMIQYNSPLHF. This chain uses TRBV10-3 with TRBJ1-6; the D gene is possibly TRBD1 (5 bases). The CDR3 runs to 17 residues. V was cut by 2 bases and J by 4 bases, with 15 bases left in between. Germline CDR1 ENHRY, CDR2 SYGVKD.